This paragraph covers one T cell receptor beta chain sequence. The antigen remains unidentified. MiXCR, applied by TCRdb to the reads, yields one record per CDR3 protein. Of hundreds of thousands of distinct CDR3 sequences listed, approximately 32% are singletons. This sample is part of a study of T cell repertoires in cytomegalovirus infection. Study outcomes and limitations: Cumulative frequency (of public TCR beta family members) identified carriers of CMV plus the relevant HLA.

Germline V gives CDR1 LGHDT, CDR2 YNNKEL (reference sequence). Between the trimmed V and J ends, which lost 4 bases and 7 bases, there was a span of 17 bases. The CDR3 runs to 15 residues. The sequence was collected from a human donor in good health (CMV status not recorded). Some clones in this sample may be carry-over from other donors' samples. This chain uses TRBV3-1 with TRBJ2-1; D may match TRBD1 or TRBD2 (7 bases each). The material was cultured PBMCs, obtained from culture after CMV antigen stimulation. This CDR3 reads CASSLVGGGHNEQFF. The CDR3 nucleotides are TGTGCCAGCAGCCTCGTGGGAGGGGGCCATAATGAGCAGTTCTTC.